The T cell receptor (beta chain) described here comes from a study of graft-versus-host responses after intestinal transplantation. Looking at the study overall: Recipients underwent multivisceral, liver-intestinal, or isolated intestinal transplants. The study, taken as a whole, reports: Ileal or blood samples showed some GvH clones first, and such clones were also found in recipient marrow. There was an association between peak levels of circulating GvH clones and early post-transplant HvG declines.

With respect to this clone: Its matching antigen is unknown.

The germline V gene has CDR1 LNHDA and CDR2 SQIVND (reference sequence). Trimming cost V 6 bases and J 4 bases; bases outside gene matches: 12. The CDR3 has 17 amino acids. Measured with immunoSEQ multiplex PCR; TCRdb has only the in-frame clones, and not every one. The data hold more than 100,000 clones, with roughly 91% observed a single time. This chain uses TRBV19 with TRBJ2-1, with TRBD2 identical over 10 bases. This TCR was recovered from a human donor who received an intestinal transplant. This sample comprised unstimulated CD4+ T cells sorted from spleen or lymph node cells, obtained before intestinal transplant. CDR3 coding DNA: TGTGCCAGTAGCCCGCGACGAACTAGCGGGGCTTACAATGAGCAGTTCTTC. Translation: CASSPRRTSGAYNEQFF.